These 2 T cell receptor beta chains were all obtained from the same sample, sequenced in a study of cytomegalovirus exposure and HLA in healthy donors. 60 Vbeta and 13 Jbeta primers were used in PCR. Data came from immunoSEQ multiplex PCR; TCRdb stores just in-frame clones and leaves some out. The sample has approximately 200,000 clones; approximately 81% are singletons. Sequencing was performed on PBMCs. The receptors come from a human donor in good health.

The chain links TRBV5-4 to TRBJ2-1; 8 bases align to TRBD2. The V gene end was trimmed by 3 bases and the J gene end by 5 bases; junction bases not matched to a gene: 7. The V gene's germline CDR1 is SGHNT and CDR2 YYREEE (reference sequence). The CDR3 totals 15 residues. CDR3 protein: CASSSAGLVNNEQFF. The CDR3, as DNA: TGTGCCAGCAGCTCCGCGGGACTAGTGAACAATGAGCAGTTCTTC.

This clone has more than one count but fewer than ten. The J gene is TRBJ2-7, the V gene TRBV29-1; 7 nucleotides align to TRBD1. The CDR3 contains 16 residues. The V gene's germline CDR1 is SQVTM and CDR2 ANQGSEA. V lost 6 bases and J lost 4; bases outside the gene matches: 18. CDR3 nucleotides: TGCAGCGTGCTCTCATCCCCCGGGACAGCACTATACGAGCAGTACTTC. It codes for CSVLSSPGTALYEQYF.